The 22 T cell receptor beta chains presented below share a single source sample, sequenced in a study of cytomegalovirus exposure and HLA in healthy donors. The PCR made use of 60 Vbeta and 13 Jbeta primers. The method was immunoSEQ multiplex PCR; TCRdb's version includes in-frame clones alone and lacks a portion of them. Counted here are 130,000 or so clones, 70% to 85% occurring once; the ten biggest clones make up more than 1.5%. Sequencing was done on a sample of PBMCs. The source of these receptors is a woman in her thirties or forties in good health and CMV-seronegative.

This clone was seen just once. The genes are TRBV7-2 and TRBJ1-2; 8 bases line up with TRBD1. CDR1 and CDR2 from the germline V gene are SGHTA and FQGNSA. V gave up 1 base and J gave up 5 bases; unmatched junction bases: 3. The CDR3 is 14 amino acids. The CDR3 protein is CASSLDDRGYGYTF. The CDR3 coding sequence is TGTGCCAGCAGCTTAGATGACAGGGGATATGGCTACACCTTC.

V and J are TRBV28 and TRBJ1-5, with 8 bases matching TRBD1. The CDR3 is 15 amino acids. CDR1 MDHEN and CDR2 SYDVKM come from the germline V gene. Losses at the gene ends were 6 bases for V and 5 bases for J; bases not matched to a gene: 9. CDR3 protein: CASRPTGAGYQPQHF. The CDR3 DNA reads TGTGCCAGCAGACCGACAGGGGCGGGGTATCAGCCCCAGCATTTT.

The chain recombines TRBV7-2 with TRBJ2-3; the D is unclear. Germline V gene lookup returns CDR1 SGHTA and CDR2 FQGNSA. The V and J ends lost 2 bases and 0 bases respectively, with 9 bases between them. The CDR3 covers 15 residues. CDR3 bases: TGTGCCAGCAGCTTATACGGCGGCAGCACAGATACGCAGTATTTT. Translation gives CASSLYGGSTDTQYF.

This clone came up a few times. This chain connects TRBV25-1 to TRBJ2-1; TRBD2 matches 10 bases. CDR3 size: 13 residues. CDR1 and CDR2 from the germline V gene are MGHDK and SYGVNS. V lost 1 base to trimming and J lost 9 bases; unmatched junction nucleotides: 0. The CDR3 DNA is TGTGCCAGCAGTGAATGGACTAGCGGTGAGCAGTTCTTC. Translating gives CASSEWTSGEQFF.

The genes are TRBV2 and TRBJ1-1; 8 bases fit TRBD1. CDR3 size: 17 residues. Germline V gives CDR1 SNHLY, CDR2 FYNNEI. V was pared by 0 bases and J by 0 bases, with 6 bases of the junction left unmatched. CDR3 sequence (DNA): TGTGCCAGCAGTGAAGCGGGGGACAGGATTGTGAACACTGAAGCTTTCTTT. It translates to CASSEAGDRIVNTEAFF. The full variable domain, in which reference TRBV2 and TRBJ1-1 provide the parts outside the CDR3, is EPEVTQTPSHQVTQMGQEVILRCVPISNHLYFYWYRQILGQKVEFLVSFYNNEISEKSEIFDDQFSVERPDGSNFTLKIRSTKLEDSAMYFCASSEAGDRIVNTEAFFGQGTRLTVV.

The chain combines TRBV5-1 with TRBJ2-2; the match to TRBD1 covers 9 bases. CDR1 and CDR2 (germline): SGHRS, YFSETQ. CDR3 size: 15 residues. V shed 3 bases, J shed 2 bases, and the junction held 2 bases outside the gene matches. CDR3 DNA sequence: TGCGCCAGCAGCTGGGGACAGGGTAACACCGGGGAGCTGTTTTTT. It specifies CASSWGQGNTGELFF.

The rearrangement uses TRBV5-1 and TRBJ2-7; possibly TRBD1 for D (5 bases). The CDR3 is 14 amino acids. Trimming stripped 0 bases from V and 5 bases from J, with 12 bases between. CDR1 and CDR2 (germline): SGHRS, YFSETQ. CDR3 sequence: CASSLARVVNEQYF. Written as DNA, the CDR3 is TGCGCCAGCAGCTTGGCCAGGGTAGTCAACGAGCAGTACTTC.

This clone showed up just a few times. The V and J genes are TRBV4-3 and TRBJ2-7, with unresolved D. Deletions cut 0 bases from V and 6 bases from J, with 12 bases between. This CDR3 is 14 amino acids long. The V gene's germline CDR1 is LGHNA and CDR2 YSLEER. CDR3: CASSQEIPGVEQYF. CDR3 nucleotide sequence: TGCGCCAGCAGCCAAGAGATTCCGGGTGTCGAGCAGTACTTC.

This clone was seen once. J is TRBJ2-7 and V is TRBV6-1; TRBD2 matches at 13 bases. In germline, CDR1 is MNHNS, CDR2 SASEGT. V trimming: 3 bases; J trimming: 0 bases; junction bases outside the gene matches: 8. The length of the CDR3 is 18 residues. CDR3 in DNA: TGTGCCAGCAGTGATAACTGGGGACTAGCGGGAAGCTCCTACGAGCAGTACTTC. Translating it yields CASSDNWGLAGSSYEQYF.

The V gene is TRBV5-1, the J gene TRBJ2-7, with 10 bases matching TRBD2. Losses at the gene ends were 3 bases for V and 4 bases for J; bases not matched to a gene: 10. Looked up from germline, CDR1 is SGHRS and CDR2 is YFSETQ. CDR3 size: 16 residues. The CDR3 region has the DNA TGCGCCAGCAGCTCGACTCTCGGACTAGCGGCGTACGAGCAGTACTTC. It translates to CASSSTLGLAAYEQYF.

The chain combines TRBV28 with TRBJ1-2, with no clear D. Germline CDR1 is MDHEN and CDR2 is SYDVKM. V lost 6 bases, J lost 0 bases, and 8 bases lay in between. This CDR3 has 13 amino acids. CDR3 coding DNA: TGTGCCAGCAGGCACGGAGCTAACTATGGCTACACCTTC. Translated, it gives CASRHGANYGYTF.

The chain joins TRBV7-6 to TRBJ2-7, with TRBD2 as a possible D gene (6 bases). Germline loops: CDR1 SGHVS, CDR2 FNYEAQ. The CDR3 spans 13 residues. V was clipped by 5 bases and J by 2 bases, with 10 bases between them. This chain's CDR3 is CASSQGTPYEQYF. The CDR3 DNA is TGTGCCAGCAGCCAAGGGACTCCCTACGAGCAGTACTTC.

V is TRBV18 and J is TRBJ1-5, with D possibly TRBD1 on 6 matching bases. V was cut by 2 bases and J by 3 bases, with 11 bases left in between. The CDR3 totals 15 residues. Germline V lookup: CDR1 KGHSH, CDR2 LQKENI. The CDR3 DNA reads TGTGCCAGCTCACCAACAGGGTGGAACAATCAGCCCCAGCATTTT. Amino acid sequence: CASSPTGWNNQPQHF.

This chain connects TRBV5-4 to TRBJ2-1, with 7 nucleotides matching TRBD2. The V gene's germline CDR1 is SGHNT and CDR2 YYREEE (reference sequence). V was clipped by 0 bases and J by 0 bases; unmatched bases: 3. The CDR3 extends over 16 amino acids. The CDR3 DNA is TGTGCCAGCAGCTTGGACCCGGGAGGCTCCTACAATGAGCAGTTCTTC. Translation gives CASSLDPGGSYNEQFF. Full variable domain (missing parts from reference TRBV5-4 and TRBJ2-1): ETGVTQSPTHLIKTRGQQVTLRCSSQSGHNTVSWYQQALGQGPQFIFQYYREEENGRGNFPPRFSGLQFPNYSSELNVNALELDDSALYLCASSLDPGGSYNEQFFGPGTRLTVL.

The rearrangement links TRBV7-3 to TRBJ2-3; D is perhaps TRBD2 (6 bases). Germline CDR1 SGHTA, CDR2 FQGTGA. The V end was cut by 5 bases, the J end by 4 bases, with 13 bases between. This CDR3 contains 14 residues. CDR3 nucleotides: TGTGCCAGCAGCCCAACCCGGGACTCAGATACGCAGTATTTT. Its protein is CASSPTRDSDTQYF.

This chain connects TRBV28 to TRBJ1-6; D gene ambiguous. V dropped 3 bases and J dropped 11 bases, with 11 bases sitting between them. Per germline, CDR1 MDHEN and CDR2 SYDVKM. This CDR3 has 13 amino acids. The CDR3 protein is CASSFVGVTPLHF. The CDR3 DNA reads as TGTGCCAGCAGTTTCGTCGGGGTAACACCCCTCCACTTT.

The V and J genes are TRBV7-2 and TRBJ2-1, with D perhaps matching TRBD2 (5 bases). V lost 4 bases, J lost 8 bases, and 12 bases lay in between. Germline loops: CDR1 SGHTA, CDR2 FQGNSA. The CDR3 is made up of 13 amino acids. The CDR3 region has the DNA TGTGCCAGCAGCTATCAAGTCGGGGATGAGCAGTTCTTC. Translation gives CASSYQVGDEQFF.

The V gene is TRBV28, the J gene TRBJ2-7; D is unresolved. The V and J ends lost 6 bases and 5 bases respectively, with 14 bases between them. CDR1 and CDR2 (germline): MDHEN, SYDVKM. The CDR3 consists of 13 residues. The CDR3 coding sequence is TGTGCCAGCAGCTCGCTGCGGTTCCACGAGCAGTACTTC. Its protein product is CASSSLRFHEQYF. Using reference TRBV28 and TRBJ2-7 for the parts outside the CDR3, the full variable domain is DVKVTQSSRYLVKRTGEKVFLECVQDMDHENMFWYRQDPGLGLRLIYFSYDVKMKEKGDIPEGYSVSREKKERFSLILESASTNQTSMYLCASSSLRFHEQYFGPGTRLTVT.

This chain's CDR3 is CASSHLSGTVAYEQYF. CDR3 DNA: TGTGCCAGCAGCCACCTATCCGGGACAGTAGCCTACGAGCAGTACTTC. The rearrangement links TRBV4-2 to TRBJ2-7, with 7 bases matching TRBD1. This CDR3 comprises 16 residues. V lost 3 bases to trimming and J lost 2 bases; unmatched junction nucleotides: 10. Per the germline V gene, CDR1 is LGHNA and CDR2 is YNFKEQ.

This chain links TRBV11-2 with TRBJ1-5; D might be TRBD1 (6 bases). This CDR3 contains 16 residues. Deletions cut 5 bases from V and 6 bases from J, with 20 bases between. Germline V lookup: CDR1 SGHAT, CDR2 FQNNGV. CDR3 nucleotides: TGTGCCAGCAGCGGAGAAGGCTCAGGGGCGGGTCAGCCCCAGCATTTT. Translation gives CASSGEGSGAGQPQHF.

The genes are TRBV29-1 and TRBJ1-2, with TRBD1 matching 7 bases. Trimming cost V 3 bases and J 7 bases; bases outside gene matches: 2. The CDR3 runs to 11 residues. Germline V gene lookup returns CDR1 SQVTM and CDR2 ANQGSEA. The CDR3 sequence: CSVEAGGGYTF. In DNA, the CDR3 is TGCAGCGTTGAGGCAGGGGGTGGCTACACCTTC.

Of note for this clone: An end of the junction does not agree with germline; a read error may underlie this. This sequence joins TRBV27 and TRBJ2-7; D is unclear. The CDR3 loop spans 14 amino acids. The germline V gene encodes CDR1 MNHEY and CDR2 SMNVEV (reference sequence). The CDR3 region is CASSLPLWNYERYF. CDR3 coding DNA: TGTGCCAGCAGTTTACCACTATGGAACTACGAGCGGTACTTC.